These 15 T cell receptor beta chains share one sample of origin, sequenced in a study of T cell repertoires in cytomegalovirus infection. Their antigens remain unidentified. MiXCR, run by TCRdb on the reads, gives a single entry per CDR3 protein. Counted here are roughly 310,000 distinct CDR3 sequences, about 27% occurring once; the ten biggest clones make up 20%. Here the sequenced sample was cultured PBMCs, taken from culture after CMV antigen stimulation. The receptors stem from a human donor in good health (CMV status not recorded). Some clones in this sample may be carry-over from other donors' samples.

The chain combines TRBV5-6 with TRBJ2-3; D remains unclear. Trimming took off 1 base at V and 0 bases at J, with 9 bases between the two ends. Germline V gene data show CDR1 as SGHDT and CDR2 as YYEEEE. The CDR3 consists of 15 residues. CDR3 protein: CASSLRATSTDTQYF. CDR3 nucleotides: TGTGCCAGCAGCTTGAGGGCGACTAGCACAGATACGCAGTATTTT.

This clonotype came up a few times. As DNA, the CDR3 is TGTGCCAGCAGTGCTGAGAGGGCCGGATCCTACGAGCAGTACTTC. Amino acids: CASSAERAGSYEQYF. The chain uses TRBV6-1 and TRBJ2-7; D is possibly TRBD2 (5 bases). Germline V CDR1 and CDR2: MNHNS, SASEGT. V was shortened by 4 bases and J by 1 base, with 14 bases between the two germline ends. The CDR3 has 15 residues.

This clonotype came up a few times. The V and J genes are TRBV10-3 and TRBJ2-5; D not resolved. The germline gives CDR1 ENHRY, CDR2 SYGVKD. This CDR3 is built from 13 residues. Trimming removed 2 bases at V and 5 bases at J, with 9 bases between. The CDR3: CAISERPVETQYF. The CDR3 DNA reads TGTGCCATCAGTGAGAGGCCGGTGGAGACCCAGTACTTC.

There are many counts of this clonotype. This rearrangement joins TRBV6-1 to TRBJ1-2, with 9 bases fitting TRBD1. Germline CDR1 and CDR2: MNHNS and SASEGT. With V trimmed by 7 bases and J by 6 bases, 15 bases remained unmatched. This CDR3 is built from 16 residues. The CDR3 DNA is TGTGCCAGCAAGCCCCTAACAGGGGGCGCGGGTCATGGCTACACCTTC. Its translation is CASKPLTGGAGHGYTF.

This clonotype was observed a few times. The chain employs TRBV7-9 and TRBJ2-1; 12 bases align to TRBD2. This CDR3 is built from 15 residues. The J segment lost 9 bases and the V segment lost 5 bases, leaving 8 bases of the junction unmatched. Per germline, CDR1 SEHNR and CDR2 FQNEAQ (reference sequence). The CDR3 nucleotides read TGTGCCAGCAGCCCCAGACTAGCGGGAGATGCTGAGCAGTTCTTC. It codes for CASSPRLAGDAEQFF. Filled out from reference TRBV7-9 and TRBJ2-1, the complete variable domain reads DTGVSQNPRHKITKRGQNVTFRCDPISEHNRLYWYRQTLGQGPEFLTYFQNEAQLEKSRLLSDRFSAERPKGSFSTLEIQRTEQGDSAMYLCASSPRLAGDAEQFFGPGTRLTVL.

This sequence joins TRBV7-9 and TRBJ2-5; 7 bases match TRBD1. The CDR3 has 15 amino acids. V lost 5 bases, J lost 1 base, and 7 bases stayed unmatched. Germline V gene sequence: CDR1 SEHNR, CDR2 FQNEAQ (reference sequence). The CDR3 sequence: CASSEGDRFQETQYF. In DNA, the CDR3 is TGTGCCAGCAGCGAAGGGGACAGATTCCAAGAGACCCAGTACTTC.

This rearrangement joins TRBV27 to TRBJ2-1, with 9 bases identical to TRBD2. CDR1 and CDR2 (germline): MNHEY, SMNVEV (reference sequence). The length of the CDR3 is 15 residues. V was pared by 3 bases and J by 5 bases, with 5 bases of the junction left unmatched. For the CDR3, the DNA is TGTGCCAGCAGTTTCTCGCGGGGGGGTAACAATGAGCAGTTCTTC. The encoded protein is CASSFSRGGNNEQFF.

The chain recombines TRBV20-1 with TRBJ2-1; D might be TRBD1 (6 bases). The CDR3 contains 14 residues. The V gene lost 1 base and the J gene lost 2 bases, with 9 bases spanning the gap. The germline V gene encodes CDR1 DFQATT and CDR2 SNEGSKA (reference sequence). The CDR3 DNA reads as TGCAGTGCTAGAGGAGGACAGCCCTACAATGAGCAGTTCTTC. Its protein is CSARGGQPYNEQFF.

The table lists this clonotype with a few counts. The genes are TRBV12-3 or TRBV12-4 and TRBJ2-3; no clear D. V was clipped by 2 bases and J by 0 bases, with 3 bases between them. The CDR3 contains 13 residues. The CDR3 DNA reads as TGTGCCAGCAGTTTACAAAGCACAGATACGCAGTATTTT. Protein: CASSLQSTDTQYF.

The chain couples TRBV24-1 to TRBJ2-5; 12 nucleotides agree with TRBD2. V lost 4 bases and J lost 0; bases outside the gene matches: 5. Germline V gives CDR1 KGHDR, CDR2 SFDVKD. The CDR3 has 17 amino acids. DNA of the CDR3: TGTGCCACCAGTGACAGTAGACTAGCGGGGGACCAAGAGACCCAGTACTTC. It codes for CATSDSRLAGDQETQYF.

This clonotype showed up just a few times. The V and J genes are TRBV19 and TRBJ2-1; possibly TRBD1 or TRBD2 for D (6 bases each). Germline V gives CDR1 LNHDA, CDR2 SQIVND (reference sequence). This CDR3 is 11 amino acids long. V was cut by 3 bases and J by 13 bases, with 10 bases left in between. The CDR3 nucleotides read TGTGCCAGTAGTATTGGGGGGCGACAGTTCTTC. Its protein product is CASSIGGRQFF.

The chain has TRBV5-5 and TRBJ2-3; a weak D match, TRBD1 (6 bases). The CDR3 is 15 residues long. V was trimmed by 7 bases and J by 1 base, leaving 16 bases between them. The germline CDR1 and CDR2 sequences are SGHKS and YYEKEE (reference sequence). CDR3 protein: CASASQGGGTDTQYF. CDR3 bases: TGTGCCAGCGCCTCACAGGGTGGCGGCACAGATACGCAGTATTTT.

This clonotype was counted only a few times. The V gene is TRBV19, the J gene TRBJ1-1, with D unresolved. Looked up from germline, CDR1 is LNHDA and CDR2 is SQIVND (reference sequence). The V gene lost 6 bases and the J gene lost 4 bases, with 15 bases spanning the gap. This CDR3 spans 14 amino acids. The CDR3 loop is CASSLGRWGTEAFF. In nucleotides, the CDR3 is TGTGCCAGTAGCCTAGGGCGTTGGGGCACTGAAGCTTTCTTT.

The chain carries TRBV7-4 and TRBJ1-1, with no clear D. The germline V gene encodes CDR1 SGHVT and CDR2 SQSDAQ. V was pared by 7 bases and J by 6 bases, with 21 bases between. CDR3 length: 15 residues. The CDR3 nucleotides read TGTGCCAGCAACAAACCGGGGAGGCTAAACCCTGAAGCTTTCTTT. It codes for CASNKPGRLNPEAFF.

The rearrangement joins TRBV13 to TRBJ1-1, with TRBD1 identical over 7 bases. The CDR3 consists of 13 residues. V gave up 7 bases and J gave up 3 bases; unmatched junction bases: 5. The V gene's germline CDR1 is PRHDT and CDR2 FYEKMQ (reference sequence). CDR3 amino acids: CASITDRDTEAFF. DNA for the CDR3: TGTGCCAGCATCACAGACAGGGACACTGAAGCTTTCTTT.